This T cell receptor beta chain came from a study of graft-versus-host responses after intestinal transplantation. The wider study: Transplant recipients had multivisceral, liver-intestinal, or isolated intestinal grafts. Points from the study as a whole: Circulating GvH clone levels at their peak were associated with HvG declines (early post-transplant). Allografts carried high graft-versus-host to host-versus-graft clonal ratios in patients having graft-donor T cell macrochimerism.

This clone showed up just a few times. Antigen specificity is unknown. The CDR3 runs to 12 residues. V gave up 8 bases and J gave up 5 bases, with 13 bases separating them. Germline CDR1 is LNHDA and CDR2 is SQIVND (reference sequence). Sequencing was performed with immunoSEQ multiplex PCR; in TCRdb, only in-frame clones are kept and a portion is missing. The data show more than 65,000 clones, with less than 95% seen just once and around 0.38% held by the top ten. This receptor was taken from a human donor who was the organ donor for an intestinal transplant. The sequencing used unstimulated CD8+ T cells sorted from spleen or lymph node cells, collected before transplant. This chain links TRBV19 with TRBJ2-7, with D possibly being TRBD1 (5 bases). The CDR3 spells CASGQGLDEQYF. CDR3 sequence (DNA): TGTGCCAGTGGGCAGGGTTTGGACGAGCAGTACTTC.